The count of the clone carrying this T cell receptor beta chain is one. The antigen remains undetermined. The CDR3 loop spans 16 amino acids. CDR1 KGHSH and CDR2 LQKENI come from the germline V gene. V shed 3 bases and J 3 bases; nucleotides not matched to a gene: 9. The record originates from a study of OX40 agonist ivuxolimab in advanced cancers. Study background: People in dose escalation had one of these cancers: hepatocellular carcinoma, melanoma, renal cell or head and neck cancer. Study findings and constraints: Expanded peripheral T cells had an undetermined antigen specificity.

This table comes from immunoSEQ multiplex PCR, and its TCRdb copy is limited to in-frame clones, with some not included. The top ten clones hold around 0.34% of a sample with tens of thousands of clones, roughly nine tenths of them seen once. The chain employs TRBV18 and TRBJ2-7; TRBD1 matches 9 bases. This receptor was identified in an adult with an advanced solid tumor such as melanoma, head and neck, liver or kidney cancer. Specimen: CD4+ or CD8+ T cells sorted from blood, collected in a trial of the OX40 agonist ivuxolimab. CDR3 amino acids: CASSPRTGDTSYEQYF. The CDR3 DNA reads TGTGCCAGCTCACCTCGGACAGGGGACACCAGCTACGAGCAGTACTTC.